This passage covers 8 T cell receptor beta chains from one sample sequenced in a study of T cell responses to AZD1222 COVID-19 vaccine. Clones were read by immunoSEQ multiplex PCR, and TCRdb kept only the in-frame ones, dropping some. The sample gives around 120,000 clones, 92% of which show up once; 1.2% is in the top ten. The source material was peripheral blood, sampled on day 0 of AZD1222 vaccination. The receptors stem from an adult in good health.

This chain's CDR3 is CASSPGLIGGSTEAFF. For the CDR3, the DNA is TGTGCCAGTAGCCCCGGGTTGATAGGGGGAAGCACTGAAGCTTTCTTT. The rearrangement uses TRBV19 and TRBJ1-1; tentatively, D is TRBD1 (6 bases). Germline loops: CDR1 LNHDA, CDR2 SQIVND (reference sequence). Trimming removed 6 bases from V and 4 bases from J, with 21 bases in between. The CDR3 spans 16 residues. Full variable domain (rest looked up from reference TRBV19 and TRBJ1-1): DGGITQSPKYLFRKEGQNVTLSCEQNLNHDAMYWYRQDPGQGLRLIYYSQIVNDFQKGDIAEGYSVSREKKESFPLTVTSAQKNPTAFYLCASSPGLIGGSTEAFFGQGTRLTVV.

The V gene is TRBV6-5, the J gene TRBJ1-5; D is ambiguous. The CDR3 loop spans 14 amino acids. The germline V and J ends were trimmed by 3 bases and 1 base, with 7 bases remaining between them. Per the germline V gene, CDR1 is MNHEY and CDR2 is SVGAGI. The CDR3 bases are TGTGCCAGCAGTTATGTGGGCAGCAATCAGCCCCAGCATTTT. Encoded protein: CASSYVGSNQPQHF.

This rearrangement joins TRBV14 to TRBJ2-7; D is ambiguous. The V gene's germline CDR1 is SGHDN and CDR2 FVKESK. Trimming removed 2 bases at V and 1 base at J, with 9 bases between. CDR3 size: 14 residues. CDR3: CASSQWSGSYEQYF. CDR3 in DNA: TGTGCCAGCAGCCAATGGTCCGGATCCTACGAGCAGTACTTC.

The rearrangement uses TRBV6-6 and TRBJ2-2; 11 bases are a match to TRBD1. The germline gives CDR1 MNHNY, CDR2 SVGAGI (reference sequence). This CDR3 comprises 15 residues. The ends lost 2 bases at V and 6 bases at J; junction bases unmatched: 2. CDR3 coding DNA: TGTGCCAGCAGTTACACGGGACAGGGGGCCGGGGAGCTGTTTTTT. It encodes CASSYTGQGAGELFF.

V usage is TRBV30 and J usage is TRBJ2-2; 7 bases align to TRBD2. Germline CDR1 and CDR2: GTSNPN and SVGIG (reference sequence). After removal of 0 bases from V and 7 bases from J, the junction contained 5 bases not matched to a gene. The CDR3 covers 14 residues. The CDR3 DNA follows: TGTGCCTGGAGTGTAGCAGGGAGGGTCGGGGAGCTGTTTTTT. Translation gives CAWSVAGRVGELFF.

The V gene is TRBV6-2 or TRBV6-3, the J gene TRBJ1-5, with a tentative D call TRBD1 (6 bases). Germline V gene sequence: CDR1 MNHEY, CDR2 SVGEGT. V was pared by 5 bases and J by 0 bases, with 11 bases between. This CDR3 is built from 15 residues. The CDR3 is CASSAQGNSNQPQHF. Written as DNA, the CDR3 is TGTGCCAGCAGTGCGCAGGGGAATAGCAATCAGCCCCAGCATTTT.

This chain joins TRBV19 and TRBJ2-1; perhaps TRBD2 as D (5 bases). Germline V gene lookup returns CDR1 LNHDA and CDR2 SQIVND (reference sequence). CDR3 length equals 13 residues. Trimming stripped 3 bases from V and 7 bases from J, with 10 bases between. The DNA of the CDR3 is TGTGCCAGTAGTATGAGGGTTTGGAATGAGCAGTTCTTC. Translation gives CASSMRVWNEQFF.

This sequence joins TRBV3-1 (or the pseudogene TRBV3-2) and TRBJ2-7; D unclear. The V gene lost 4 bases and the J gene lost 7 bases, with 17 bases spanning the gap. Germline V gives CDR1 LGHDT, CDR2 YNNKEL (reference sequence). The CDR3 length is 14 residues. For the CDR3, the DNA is TGTGCCAGCAGCCCCTCGACTCCTGTGTGGGAGCAGTACTTC. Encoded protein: CASSPSTPVWEQYF.